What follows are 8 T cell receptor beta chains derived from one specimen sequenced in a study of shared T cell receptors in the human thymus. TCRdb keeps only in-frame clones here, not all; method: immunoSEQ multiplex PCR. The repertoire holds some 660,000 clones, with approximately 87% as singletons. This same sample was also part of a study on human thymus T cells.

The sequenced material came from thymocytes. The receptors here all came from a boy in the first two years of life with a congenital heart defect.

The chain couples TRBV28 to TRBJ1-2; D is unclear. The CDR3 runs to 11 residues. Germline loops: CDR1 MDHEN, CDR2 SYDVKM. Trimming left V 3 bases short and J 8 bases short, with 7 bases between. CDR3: CASSFARGYTF. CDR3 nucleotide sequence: TGTGCCAGCAGTTTTGCCAGGGGCTACACCTTC.

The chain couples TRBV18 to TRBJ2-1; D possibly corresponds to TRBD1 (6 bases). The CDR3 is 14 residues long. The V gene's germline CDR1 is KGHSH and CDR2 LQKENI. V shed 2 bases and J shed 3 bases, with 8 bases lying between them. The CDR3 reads CASSPGGFYNEQFF. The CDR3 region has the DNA TGTGCCAGCTCACCAGGGGGCTTCTACAATGAGCAGTTCTTC. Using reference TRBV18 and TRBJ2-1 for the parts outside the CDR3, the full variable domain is NAGVMQNPRHLVRRRGQEARLRCSPMKGHSHVYWYRQLPEEGLKFMVYLQKENIIDESGMPKERFSAEFPKEGPSILRIQQVVRGDSAAYFCASSPGGFYNEQFFGPGTRLTVL.

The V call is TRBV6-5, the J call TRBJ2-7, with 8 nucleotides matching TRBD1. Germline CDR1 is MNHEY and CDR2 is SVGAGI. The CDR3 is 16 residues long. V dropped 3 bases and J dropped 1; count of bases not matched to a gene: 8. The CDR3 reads CASSYSTGTGSYEQYF. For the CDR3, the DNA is TGTGCCAGCAGTTATTCAACCGGGACAGGATCCTACGAGCAGTACTTC.

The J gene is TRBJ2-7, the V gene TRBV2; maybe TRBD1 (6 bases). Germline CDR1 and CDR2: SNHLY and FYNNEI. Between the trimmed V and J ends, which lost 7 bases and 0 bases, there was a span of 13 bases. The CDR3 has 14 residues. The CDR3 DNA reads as TGTGCCAGCAACTCGACAGGACTCTCCTACGAGCAGTACTTC. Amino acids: CASNSTGLSYEQYF.

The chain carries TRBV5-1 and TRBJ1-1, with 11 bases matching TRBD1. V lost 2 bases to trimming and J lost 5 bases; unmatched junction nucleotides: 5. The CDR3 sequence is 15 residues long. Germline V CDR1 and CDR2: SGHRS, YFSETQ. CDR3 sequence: CASSFWTGGETEAFF. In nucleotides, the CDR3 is TGCGCCAGCAGCTTCTGGACAGGGGGCGAGACTGAAGCTTTCTTT.

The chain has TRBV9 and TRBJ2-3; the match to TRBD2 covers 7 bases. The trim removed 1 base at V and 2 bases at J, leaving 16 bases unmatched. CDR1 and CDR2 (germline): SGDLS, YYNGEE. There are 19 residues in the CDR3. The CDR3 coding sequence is TGTGCCAGCAGCGTAAATCAGTCTAAAGCGGGACGATTCACAGATACGCAGTATTTT. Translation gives CASSVNQSKAGRFTDTQYF.

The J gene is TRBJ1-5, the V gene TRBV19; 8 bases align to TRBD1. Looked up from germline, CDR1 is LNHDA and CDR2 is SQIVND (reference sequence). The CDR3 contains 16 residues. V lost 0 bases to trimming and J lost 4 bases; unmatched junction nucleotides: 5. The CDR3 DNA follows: TGTGCCAGTAGTATAGAATTGGACAGGGATAATCAGCCCCAGCATTTT. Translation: CASSIELDRDNQPQHF.

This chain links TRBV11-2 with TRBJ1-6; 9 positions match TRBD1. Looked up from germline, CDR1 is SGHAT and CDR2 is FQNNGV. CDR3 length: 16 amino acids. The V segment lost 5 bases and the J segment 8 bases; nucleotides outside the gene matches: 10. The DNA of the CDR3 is TGTGCCAGCAGCCAGGACAGGGGTCCGGTTGATTCACCCCTCCACTTT. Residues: CASSQDRGPVDSPLHF. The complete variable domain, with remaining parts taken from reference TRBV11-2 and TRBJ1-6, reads EAGVAQSPRYKIIEKRQSVAFWCNPISGHATLYWYQQILGQGPKLLIQFQNNGVVDDSQLPKDRFSAERLKGVDSTLKIQPAKLEDSAVYLCASSQDRGPVDSPLHFGNGTRLTVT.